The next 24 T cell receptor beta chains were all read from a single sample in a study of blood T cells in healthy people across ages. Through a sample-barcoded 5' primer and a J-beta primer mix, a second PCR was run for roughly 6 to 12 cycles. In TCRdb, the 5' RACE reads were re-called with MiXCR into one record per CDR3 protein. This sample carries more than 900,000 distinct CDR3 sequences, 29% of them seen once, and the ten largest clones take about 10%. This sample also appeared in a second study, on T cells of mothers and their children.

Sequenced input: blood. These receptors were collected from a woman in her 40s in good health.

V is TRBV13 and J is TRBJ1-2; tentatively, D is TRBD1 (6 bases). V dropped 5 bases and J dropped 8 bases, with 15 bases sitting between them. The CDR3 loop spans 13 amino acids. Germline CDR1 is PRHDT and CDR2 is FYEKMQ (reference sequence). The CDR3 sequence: CASSPGGGEGYTF. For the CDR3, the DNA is TGTGCCAGCAGCCCCGGGGGGGGCGAAGGCTACACCTTC.

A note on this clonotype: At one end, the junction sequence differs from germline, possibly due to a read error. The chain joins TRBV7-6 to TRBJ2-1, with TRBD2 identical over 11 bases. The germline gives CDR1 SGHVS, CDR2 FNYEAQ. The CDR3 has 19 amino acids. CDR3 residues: CASSLVTSGGLSSYDEQFF. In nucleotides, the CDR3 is TGTGCCAGCAGCTTAGTTACTAGCGGGGGCCTTAGCTCCTACGATGAGCAGTTCTTC.

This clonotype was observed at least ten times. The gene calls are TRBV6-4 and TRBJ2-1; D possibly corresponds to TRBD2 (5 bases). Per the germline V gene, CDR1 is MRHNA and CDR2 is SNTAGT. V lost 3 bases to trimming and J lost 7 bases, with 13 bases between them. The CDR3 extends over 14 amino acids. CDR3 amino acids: CASSERAVGNEQFF. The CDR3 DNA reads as TGTGCCAGCAGTGAGCGGGCCGTCGGGAATGAGCAGTTCTTC.

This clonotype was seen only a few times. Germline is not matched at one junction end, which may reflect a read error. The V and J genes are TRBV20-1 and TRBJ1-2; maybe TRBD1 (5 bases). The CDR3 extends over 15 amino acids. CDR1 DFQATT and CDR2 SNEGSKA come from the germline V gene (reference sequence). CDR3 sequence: CSARVGVSRDYSYTF. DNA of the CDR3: TGCAGTGCTAGAGTTGGGGTCTCGAGGGACTATAGCTACACCTTC.

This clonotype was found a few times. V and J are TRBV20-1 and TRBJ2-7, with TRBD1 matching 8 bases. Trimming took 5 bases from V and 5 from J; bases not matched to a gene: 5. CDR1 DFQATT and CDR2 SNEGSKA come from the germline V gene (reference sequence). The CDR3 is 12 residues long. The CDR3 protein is CSAFGQGHEQYF. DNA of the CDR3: TGCAGTGCTTTTGGACAGGGCCACGAGCAGTACTTC.

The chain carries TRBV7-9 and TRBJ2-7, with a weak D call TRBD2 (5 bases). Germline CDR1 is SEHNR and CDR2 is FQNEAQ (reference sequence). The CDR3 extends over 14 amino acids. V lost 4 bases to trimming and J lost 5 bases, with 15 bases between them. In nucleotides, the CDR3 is TGTGCCAGCAGCTGGGAATTGCGGGCGGACGAGCAGTACTTC. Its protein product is CASSWELRADEQYF.

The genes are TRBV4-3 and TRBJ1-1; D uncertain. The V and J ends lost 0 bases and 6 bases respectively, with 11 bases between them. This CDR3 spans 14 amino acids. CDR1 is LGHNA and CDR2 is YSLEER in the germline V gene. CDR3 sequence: CASSQDLAIPEAFF. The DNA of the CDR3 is TGCGCCAGCAGCCAAGATCTGGCCATTCCTGAAGCTTTCTTT.

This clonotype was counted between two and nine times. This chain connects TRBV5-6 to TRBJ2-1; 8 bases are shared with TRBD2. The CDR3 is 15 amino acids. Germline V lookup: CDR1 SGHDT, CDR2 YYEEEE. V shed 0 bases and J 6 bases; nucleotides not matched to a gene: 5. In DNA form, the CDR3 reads TGTGCCAGCAGCTTGGAGGCCGGGACTAGCAATGAGCAGTTCTTC. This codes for CASSLEAGTSNEQFF.

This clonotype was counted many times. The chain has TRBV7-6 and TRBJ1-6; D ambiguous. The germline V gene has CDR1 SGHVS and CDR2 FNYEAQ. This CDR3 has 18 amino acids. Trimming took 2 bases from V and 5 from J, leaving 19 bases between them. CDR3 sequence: CASSLNPPQRVNNSPLHF. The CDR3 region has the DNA TGTGCCAGCAGCTTAAACCCCCCCCAGAGAGTTAATAATTCACCCCTCCACTTT.

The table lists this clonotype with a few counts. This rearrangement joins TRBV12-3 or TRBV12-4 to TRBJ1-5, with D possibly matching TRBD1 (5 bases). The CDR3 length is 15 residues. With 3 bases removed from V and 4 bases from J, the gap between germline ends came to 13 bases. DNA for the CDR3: TGTGCCAGCAGTTTCTTTGGCAGGGCTAATCAGCCCCAGCATTTT. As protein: CASSFFGRANQPQHF.

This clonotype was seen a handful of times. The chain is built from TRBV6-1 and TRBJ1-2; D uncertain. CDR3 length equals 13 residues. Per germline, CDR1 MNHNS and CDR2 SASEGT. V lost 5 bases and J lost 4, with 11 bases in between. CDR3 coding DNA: TGTGCCAGCAGTCCGGACCCTGGCTATGGCTACACCTTC. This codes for CASSPDPGYGYTF.

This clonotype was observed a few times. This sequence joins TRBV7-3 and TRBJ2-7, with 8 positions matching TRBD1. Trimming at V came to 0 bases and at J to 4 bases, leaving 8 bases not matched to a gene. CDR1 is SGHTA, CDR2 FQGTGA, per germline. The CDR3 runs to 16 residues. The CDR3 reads CASSLTTETGAYEQYF. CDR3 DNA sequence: TGTGCCAGCAGCTTAACGACCGAGACAGGGGCGTACGAGCAGTACTTC.

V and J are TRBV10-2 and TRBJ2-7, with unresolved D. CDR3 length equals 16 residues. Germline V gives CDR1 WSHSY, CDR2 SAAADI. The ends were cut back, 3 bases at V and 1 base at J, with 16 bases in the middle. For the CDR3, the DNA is TGCGCCAGCAGTGAACGGATTAAAGGATTTTCCTACGAGCAGTACTTC. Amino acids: CASSERIKGFSYEQYF.

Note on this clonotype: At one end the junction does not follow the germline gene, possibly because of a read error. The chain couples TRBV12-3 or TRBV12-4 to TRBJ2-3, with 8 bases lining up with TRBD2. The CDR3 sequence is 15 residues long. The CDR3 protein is CASSDIAGGADMQYF. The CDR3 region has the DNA TGTGCCAGCAGTGACATTGCGGGGGGAGCAGATATGCAGTATTTT.

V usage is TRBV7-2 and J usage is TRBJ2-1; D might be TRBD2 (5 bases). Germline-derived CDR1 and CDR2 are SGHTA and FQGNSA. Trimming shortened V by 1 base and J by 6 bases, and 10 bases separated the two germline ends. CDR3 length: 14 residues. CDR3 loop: CASSLETRANEQFF. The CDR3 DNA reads TGTGCCAGCAGCTTAGAAACTAGGGCCAATGAGCAGTTCTTC. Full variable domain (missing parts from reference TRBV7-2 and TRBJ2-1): GAGVSQSPSNKVTEKGKDVELRCDPISGHTALYWYRQSLGQGLEFLIYFQGNSAPDKSGLPSDRFSAERTGGSVSTLTIQRTQQEDSAVYLCASSLETRANEQFFGPGTRLTVL.

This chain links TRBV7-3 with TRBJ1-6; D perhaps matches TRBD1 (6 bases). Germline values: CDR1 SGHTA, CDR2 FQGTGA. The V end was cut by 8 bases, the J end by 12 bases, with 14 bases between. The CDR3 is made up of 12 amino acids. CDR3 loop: CASGRTEVPLHF. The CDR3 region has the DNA TGTGCCAGCGGCCGGACAGAGGTACCCCTCCACTTT.

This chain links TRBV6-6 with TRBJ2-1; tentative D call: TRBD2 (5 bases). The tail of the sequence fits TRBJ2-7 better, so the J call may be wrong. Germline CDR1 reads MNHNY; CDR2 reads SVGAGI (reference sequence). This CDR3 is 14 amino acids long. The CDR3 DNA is TGTGCCAGCAGTTACGCGGGTAGAAGCAATGAGCAGTACTTC. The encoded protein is CASSYAGRSNEQYF.

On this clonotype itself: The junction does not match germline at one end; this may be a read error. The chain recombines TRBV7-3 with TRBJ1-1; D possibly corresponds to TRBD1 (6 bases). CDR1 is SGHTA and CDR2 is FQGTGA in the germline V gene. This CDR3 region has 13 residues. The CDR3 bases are TGCGCCAGCAGCCCAGGTAGGGGGGGCGAAGCTTTCTTT. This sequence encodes CASSPGRGGEAFF.

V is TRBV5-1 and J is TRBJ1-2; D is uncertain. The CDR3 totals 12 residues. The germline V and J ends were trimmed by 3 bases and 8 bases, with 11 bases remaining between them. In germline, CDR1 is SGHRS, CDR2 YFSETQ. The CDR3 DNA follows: TGCGCCAGCAGCTCCATCGTGGGAGGCTACACCTTC. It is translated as CASSSIVGGYTF.

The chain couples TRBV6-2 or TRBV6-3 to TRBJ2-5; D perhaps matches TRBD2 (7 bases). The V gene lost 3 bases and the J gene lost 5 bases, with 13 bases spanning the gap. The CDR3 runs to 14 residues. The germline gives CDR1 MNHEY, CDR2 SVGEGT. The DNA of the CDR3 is TGTGCCAGCAGTTATGCCAGGGGAGGGGAGACCCAGTACTTC. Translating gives CASSYARGGETQYF.

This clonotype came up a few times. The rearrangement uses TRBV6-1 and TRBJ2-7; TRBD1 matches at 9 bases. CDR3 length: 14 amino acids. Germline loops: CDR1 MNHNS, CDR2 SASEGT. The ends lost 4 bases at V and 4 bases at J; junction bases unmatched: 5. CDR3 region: CASSGPGQGYEQYF. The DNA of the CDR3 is TGTGCCAGCAGTGGACCGGGACAGGGATACGAGCAGTACTTC.

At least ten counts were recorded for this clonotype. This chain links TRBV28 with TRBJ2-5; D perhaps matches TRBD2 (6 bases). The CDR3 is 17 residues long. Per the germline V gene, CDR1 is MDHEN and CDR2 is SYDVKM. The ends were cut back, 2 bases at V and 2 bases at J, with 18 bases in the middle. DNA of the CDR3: TGTGCCAGCAGTTTAGTCGGGGTAGCGGACCATCAAGAGACCCAGTACTTC. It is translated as CASSLVGVADHQETQYF.

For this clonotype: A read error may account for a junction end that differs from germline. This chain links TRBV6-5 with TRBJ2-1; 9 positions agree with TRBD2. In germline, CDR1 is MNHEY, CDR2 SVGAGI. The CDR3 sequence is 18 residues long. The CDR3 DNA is TGTGCCAGCAGTTACTCTCTGACTAGCGGATACTCCTACAATGAACAGTTCTTC. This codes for CASSYSLTSGYSYNEQFF.

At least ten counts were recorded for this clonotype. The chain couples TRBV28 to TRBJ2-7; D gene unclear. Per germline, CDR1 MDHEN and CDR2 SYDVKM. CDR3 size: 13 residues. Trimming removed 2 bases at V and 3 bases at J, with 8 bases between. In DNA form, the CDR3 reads TGTGCCAGCAGTTTAGATTCCGACTACGAGCAGTACTTC. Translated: CASSLDSDYEQYF.